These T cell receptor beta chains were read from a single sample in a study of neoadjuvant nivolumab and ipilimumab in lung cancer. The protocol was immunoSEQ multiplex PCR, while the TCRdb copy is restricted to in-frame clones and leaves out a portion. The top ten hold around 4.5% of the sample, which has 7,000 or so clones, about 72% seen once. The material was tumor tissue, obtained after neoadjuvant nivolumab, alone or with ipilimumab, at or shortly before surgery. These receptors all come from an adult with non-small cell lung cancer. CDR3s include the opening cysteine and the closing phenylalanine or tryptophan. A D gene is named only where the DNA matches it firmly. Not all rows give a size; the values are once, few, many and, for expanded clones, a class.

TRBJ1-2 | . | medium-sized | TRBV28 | CASKSSNYGYTF | TGTGCCAGCAAATCCTCTAACTATGGCTACACCTTC
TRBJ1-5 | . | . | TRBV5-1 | CASSLVGGNQPQHF | TGCGCCAGCAGCTTGGTGGGGGGCAATCAGCCCCAGCATTTT
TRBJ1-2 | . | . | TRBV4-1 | CASSLGNNFNYGYTF | TGCGCCAGCAGCCTAGGAAACAATTTTAACTATGGCTACACCTTC
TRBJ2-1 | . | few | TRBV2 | CASSEAETVDNEQFF | TGTGCCAGCAGTGAAGCCGAGACTGTTGACAATGAGCAGTTCTTC
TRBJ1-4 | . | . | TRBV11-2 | CASSLGPSKLFF | TGTGCCAGCAGCTTAGGACCCTCAAAACTGTTTTTT
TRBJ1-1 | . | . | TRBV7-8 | CASSLDREAFF | TGTGCCAGCAGCTTAGACCGTGAAGCTTTCTTT
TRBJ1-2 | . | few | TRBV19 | CASRPLQESVYGYTF | TGTGCCAGTAGGCCCTTACAGGAATCCGTGTATGGCTACACCTTC
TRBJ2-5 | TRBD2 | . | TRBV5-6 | CASSFGLAGTTQETQYF | TGTGCCAGCAGCTTCGGACTAGCGGGTACAACCCAAGAGACCCAGTACTTC
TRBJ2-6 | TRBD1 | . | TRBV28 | CASRPGQGALGANVLTF | TGTGCCAGCAGGCCGGGACAGGGGGCCCTGGGGGCCAACGTCCTGACTTTC
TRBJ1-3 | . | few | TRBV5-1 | CASSLGGVGNTIYF | TGCGCCAGCAGCTTGGGAGGGGTCGGAAACACCATATATTTT
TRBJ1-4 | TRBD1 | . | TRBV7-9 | CASSPTGGDGWEKLFF | TGTGCCAGCAGCCCGACAGGGGGCGACGGTTGGGAAAAACTGTTTTTT
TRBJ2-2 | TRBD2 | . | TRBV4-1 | CASSQEFAGGPRTGELFF | TGCGCCAGCAGCCAAGAATTTGCGGGAGGGCCGAGGACCGGGGAGCTGTTTTTT
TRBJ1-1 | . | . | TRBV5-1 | CASSADGGRAEAFF | TGCGCCAGCAGTGCCGACGGAGGGAGAGCTGAAGCTTTCTTT
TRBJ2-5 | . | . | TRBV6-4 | CASSPYPRETQYF | TGTGCCAGCAGCCCCTACCCAAGGGAGACCCAGTACTTC
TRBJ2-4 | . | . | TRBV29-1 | CSVEGLQNIQYF | TGCAGCGTTGAGGGGCTACAAAACATTCAGTACTTC
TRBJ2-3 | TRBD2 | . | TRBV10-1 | CASSSGGRPDTQYF | TGCGCCAGCAGTTCGGGAGGGCGCCCAGATACGCAGTATTTT
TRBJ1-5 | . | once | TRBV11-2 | CASSFSSNQPQHF | TGTGCCAGCAGCTTTAGTAGCAATCAGCCCCAGCATTTT
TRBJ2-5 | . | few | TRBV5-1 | CASSYGRTGQGETQYF | TGCGCCAGCAGCTACGGAAGAACAGGGCAGGGTGAGACCCAGTACTTC
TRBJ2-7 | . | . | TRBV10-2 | CASSESGGTAYEQYF | TGTGCCAGCAGTGAGAGTGGCGGGACCGCCTACGAGCAGTACTTC
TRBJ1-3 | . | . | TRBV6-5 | CASSYGWGNTIYF | TGTGCCAGCAGTTACGGCTGGGGAAACACCATATATTTT
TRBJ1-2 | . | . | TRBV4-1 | CASSPSLQGNYGYTF | TGCGCCAGCAGCCCTAGCTTACAGGGAAACTATGGCTACACCTTC
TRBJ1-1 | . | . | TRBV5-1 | CASSLGNLGTEAFF | TGCGCCAGCAGTCTCGGGAACCTAGGCACTGAAGCTTTCTTT
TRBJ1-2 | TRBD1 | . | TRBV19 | CASSRQGDKNYGYTF | TGTGCCAGTAGCCGACAGGGAGATAAGAACTATGGCTACACCTTC
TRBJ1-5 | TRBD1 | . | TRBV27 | CASRPGQANQPQHF | TGTGCCAGCAGGCCCGGACAGGCTAATCAGCCCCAGCATTTT
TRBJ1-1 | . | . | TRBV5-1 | CASSYDRNTEAFF | TGCGCCAGCAGTTACGACAGAAACACTGAAGCTTTCTTT
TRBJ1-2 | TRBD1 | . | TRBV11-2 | CASSLGQGFGYTF | TGTGCCAGCAGCTTAGGACAGGGCTTCGGCTACACCTTC
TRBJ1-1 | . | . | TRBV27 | CASSFGGRSTEAFF | TGTGCCAGCAGTTTTGGGGGGCGGAGCACTGAAGCTTTCTTT